The subject of this entry is one T cell receptor (beta chain). Which antigen it targets is not known. No qualities accompany the bases; no much larger clone lies one base away. V is cut back by 3 bases and J by 4 bases, with 12 bases in the junction unmatched. The CDR3 measures 16 amino acids from cysteine to phenylalanine. Only the CDR3 portion is preserved as DNA: 48 bases, with reading frame beginning at the first base. The germline V gene sets CDR1 to SGHDN and CDR2 to FVKESK. One collaborating source in Seattle enrolled patients while the patients were actively infected and followed the patients over time throughout the course of disease. Each collaborating institution followed its own protocols to collect whole blood in K2EDTA tubes. For TCRbeta analysis, collaborator samples were shipped as frozen whole blood, as isolated PBMCs, or as DNA extracted from either sample type. The immunoSEQ Assay, a bias-controlled multiplex PCR, was used to amplify TCRbeta CDR3 regions from genomic DNA. The authors processed their data as follows. Nucleated cell counts per sample were estimated from amplification of reference gene primers within the assay. To quantify the absolute abundance of each unique TCRbeta CDR3 rearrangement, sequence reads were collapsed and filtered. Productive Simpson clonality was computed per sample as the square root of Simpson's diversity index over productive rearrangements. Sourced from immuneACCESS, this table was stored by TCRdb with only in-frame sequences that have V and J called. A share of the clones is absent; for the studies checked, an unresolved V gene accounts for under half, and the remainder has no known explanation. V and J calls and clone size follow that table, whereas D and trimming were derived from the DNA. Counted in this sample were about 330,000 clones; approximately 88% of them appeared once. The ten biggest clones cover 9.5% to 10% of the sample.

This record belongs to a study of blood T cell repertoires in COVID-19 (dated by TCRdb to 2018 to 2021). Regarding the research as a whole: Samples covering the acute and convalescent phases of COVID-19 were provided by collaborators in the United States, Italy and Spain. The dataset comprised deeply sampled blood TCRbeta repertoires from subjects exposed to, actively infected with, or recovered from COVID-19. The repertoires were released in a freely available public database intended as a resource for research on the immune response to SARS-CoV-2. Where available, HLA class I and class II types were taken from metadata supplied by the sample provider and were not determined by assay-based typing. The material from the prospective study consisted of cDNA or gDNA derived from T cells, B-cell-depleted T cells, or PBMCs. A de-identified subject ID, COVID-19 status, age in years and sex were almost always included in the sample metadata. The samples were drawn from the first 160 participants of the ongoing ImmuneRACE study and from 1,200 or so subjects provided by 6 global collaborators. On the study overall, not on this receptor specifically: How much clinical and demographic metadata was included differed by source and by participant, and the metadata was provided uncurated.

Sequencing was performed on peripheral blood. The V gene is TRBV14 and the J gene is TRBJ2-7; 7 central nucleotides agree with TRBD2. The TCR was taken from a man between 25 and 39 years old with COVID-19, enrolled during active disease. The CDR3 corresponds to CASSHRAGINLYEQYF. The DNA sequence reads TGTGCCAGCAGCCACCGAGCGGGAATTAATCTGTACGAGCAGTACTTC. With the portions outside the CDR3 filled from the reference TRBV14 and TRBJ2-7 genes, the complete variable region becomes EAGVTQFPSHSVIEKGQTVTLRCDPISGHDNLYWYRRVMGKEIKFLLHFVKESKQDESGMPNNRFLAERTGGTYSTLKVQPAELEDSGVYFCASSHRAGINLYEQYFGPGTRLTVT.